The rows below give T cell receptor beta chains drawn from one sample of a study of ipilimumab plus nivolumab after autologous stem cell transplantation. Generated by immunoSEQ multiplex PCR, the TCRdb table keeps only in-frame clones and is missing some. The sample includes about 43,000 clones, about 88% of them seen just once. This specimen consisted of PBMCs, obtained in a trial of ipilimumab plus nivolumab as post-transplant consolidation. These receptors originate from a male donor with multiple myeloma. CDR3s include the opening cysteine and the closing phenylalanine or tryptophan. A D gene is named only where the DNA matches it firmly. Rows give clone size only sometimes, using once, few, many, or a class for an expanded clone.

d_gene | j_gene | v_gene | abundance | CDR3aa | CDR3nt
NA | TRBJ1-1 | TRBV30 | NA | CAWSVQRNTEAFF | TGTGCCTGGAGTGTACAGAGGAACACTGAAGCTTTCTTT
NA | TRBJ1-4 | TRBV7-2 | NA | CASSLQQGEGEKLFF | TGTGCCAGCAGCCTCCAACAGGGTGAAGGTGAAAAACTGTTTTTT
NA | TRBJ1-1 | TRBV10-3 | NA | CAIRLTENTEAFF | TGTGCCATCAGATTAACCGAGAACACTGAAGCTTTCTTT
TRBD1 | TRBJ2-7 | TRBV19 | NA | CASKDRGPYEQYF | TGTGCCAGTAAAGACAGGGGGCCCTACGAGCAGTACTTC
NA | TRBJ2-1 | TRBV5-1 | NA | CASSLQGSGYNEQFF | TGCGCCAGCAGCTTGCAGGGGAGTGGGTACAATGAGCAGTTCTTC
TRBD2 | TRBJ2-1 | TRBV7-2 | NA | CASSLASGSYNEQLF | TGTGCCAGCAGCTTGGCTAGCGGCTCCTACAATGAGCAGCTCTTC
TRBD1 | TRBJ2-4 | TRBV28 | NA | CASNPRDRGQYF | TGTGCCAGCAACCCCCGGGACAGGGGTCAGTACTTC
TRBD1 | TRBJ2-7 | TRBV4-1 | NA | CASSHTTFTGAESYEQYF | TGCGCCAGCAGCCATACCACCTTCACAGGGGCTGAATCCTACGAGCAGTACTTC
NA | TRBJ1-2 | TRBV25-1 | NA | CASSEAGSGGYTF | TGTGCCAGCAGTGAAGCAGGGAGTGGAGGCTACACCTTC
TRBD2 | TRBJ2-3 | TRBV9 | NA | CASSVVGSGGRTDTQYF | TGTGCCAGCAGCGTAGTGGGTAGCGGGGGCCGCACAGATACGCAGTATTTT
TRBD1 | TRBJ1-5 | TRBV2 | NA | CASQLDRASRQPQHF | TGTGCCAGCCAGCTGGACAGGGCAAGCAGGCAGCCCCAGCATTTT
TRBD1 | TRBJ1-5 | TRBV27 | NA | CASSPQDRASNQPQHF | TGTGCCAGCAGTCCCCAGGACAGGGCGAGCAATCAGCCCCAGCATTTT
TRBD1 | TRBJ2-7 | TRBV5-1 | NA | CASRDRGYLEQYF | TGCGCCAGCAGGGACAGGGGATACCTCGAGCAGTACTTC
NA | TRBJ2-2 | TRBV30 | NA | CAWLWTDTGELFF | TGTGCCTGGCTCTGGACGGACACCGGGGAGCTGTTTTTT
TRBD2 | TRBJ2-3 | TRBV9 | NA | CASSVTSGGNTDTQYF | TGTGCCAGCAGCGTGACTAGCGGGGGGAACACAGATACGCAGTATTTT
TRBD1 | TRBJ2-1 | TRBV9 | NA | CASSTASGGAHNEQFF | TGTGCCAGCAGCACCGCGTCAGGGGGCGCCCACAATGAGCAGTTCTTC
NA | TRBJ1-5 | TRBV2 | once | CASSWGPDQPQHF | TGTGCCAGCTCTTGGGGTCCCGATCAGCCCCAGCATTTT
NA | TRBJ2-2 | TRBV10-3 | NA | CAISAQTAASTGELFF | TGTGCCATCAGTGCACAGACAGCCGCGAGCACCGGGGAGCTGTTTTTT
NA | TRBJ2-3 | TRBV7-3 | NA | CASSSHSAGTDTQYF | TGTGCCAGCAGCTCCCATTCGGCGGGCACAGATACGCAGTATTTT
NA | TRBJ1-2 | TRBV2 | NA | CASSDQTNYGYTF | TGTGCCAGCAGTGACCAGACTAACTATGGCTACACCTTC
NA | TRBJ2-3 | TRBV7-6 | NA | CASSKVGGTTDTQYF | TGTGCCAGCAGCAAGGTGGGGGGCACCACAGATACGCAGTATTTT
TRBD1 | TRBJ2-1 | TRBV7-9 | NA | CASSLTADRGVVFF | TGTGCCAGCAGCTTAACCGCCGACAGGGGGGTTGTGTTCTTC
NA | TRBJ2-1 | TRBV19 | NA | CASSITPGEYNEQFF | TGTGCCAGTAGTATAACCCCAGGGGAATACAATGAGCAGTTCTTC
TRBD1 | TRBJ1-5 | TRBV19 | NA | CASSSGQGRHQPQHF | TGTGCCAGTAGTAGCGGACAGGGACGGCATCAGCCCCAGCATTTT
NA | TRBJ2-2 | TRBV2 | NA | CASSGPDTPLSGELFF | TGTGCCAGCAGTGGCCCCGACACTCCTTTGTCCGGGGAGCTGTTTTTT